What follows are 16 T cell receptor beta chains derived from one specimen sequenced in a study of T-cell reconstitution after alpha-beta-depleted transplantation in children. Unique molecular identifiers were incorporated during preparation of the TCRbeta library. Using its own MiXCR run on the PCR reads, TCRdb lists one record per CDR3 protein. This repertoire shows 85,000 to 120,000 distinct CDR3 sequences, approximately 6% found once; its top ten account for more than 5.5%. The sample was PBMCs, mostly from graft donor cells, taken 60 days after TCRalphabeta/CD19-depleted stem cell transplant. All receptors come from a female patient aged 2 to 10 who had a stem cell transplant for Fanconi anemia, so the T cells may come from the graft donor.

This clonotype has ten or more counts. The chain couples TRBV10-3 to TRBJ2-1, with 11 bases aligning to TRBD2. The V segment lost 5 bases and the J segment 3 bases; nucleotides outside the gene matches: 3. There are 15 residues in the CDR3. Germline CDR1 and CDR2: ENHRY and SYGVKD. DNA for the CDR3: TGTGCCATCAGTAGTAGCGGGAGGGACTACAATGAGCAGTTCTTC. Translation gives CAISSSGRDYNEQFF.

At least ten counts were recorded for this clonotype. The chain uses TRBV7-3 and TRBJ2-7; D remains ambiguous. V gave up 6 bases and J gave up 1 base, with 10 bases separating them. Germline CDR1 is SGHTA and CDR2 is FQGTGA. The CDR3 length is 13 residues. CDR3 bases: TGTGCCAGCAGTCGGGCGGAGTCCTACGAGCAGTACTTC. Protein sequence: CASSRAESYEQYF.

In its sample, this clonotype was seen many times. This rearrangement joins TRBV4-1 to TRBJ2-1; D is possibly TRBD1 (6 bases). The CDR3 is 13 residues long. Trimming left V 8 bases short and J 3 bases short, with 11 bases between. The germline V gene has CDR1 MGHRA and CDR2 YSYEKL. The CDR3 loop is CASWDTYYNEQFF. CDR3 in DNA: TGCGCCAGCTGGGACACCTACTACAATGAGCAGTTCTTC.

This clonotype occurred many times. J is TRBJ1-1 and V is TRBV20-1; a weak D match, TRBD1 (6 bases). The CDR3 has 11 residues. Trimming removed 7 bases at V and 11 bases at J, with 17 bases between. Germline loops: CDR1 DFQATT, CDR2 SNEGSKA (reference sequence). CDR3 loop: CSGIPDRRAFF. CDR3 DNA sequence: TGCAGTGGCATACCCGACAGGAGGGCTTTCTTT.

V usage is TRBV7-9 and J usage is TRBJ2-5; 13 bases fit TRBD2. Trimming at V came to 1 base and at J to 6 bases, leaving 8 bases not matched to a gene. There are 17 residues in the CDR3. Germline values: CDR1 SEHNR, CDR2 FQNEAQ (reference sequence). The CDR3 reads CASSLGTGTSGMQTQYF. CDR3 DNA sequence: TGTGCCAGCAGCTTAGGGACCGGGACTAGCGGGATGCAGACCCAGTACTTC.

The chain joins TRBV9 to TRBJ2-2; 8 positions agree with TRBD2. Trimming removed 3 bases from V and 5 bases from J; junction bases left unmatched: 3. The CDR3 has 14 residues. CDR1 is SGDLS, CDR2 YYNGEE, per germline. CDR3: CASSARGGTGELFF. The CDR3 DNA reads TGTGCCAGCAGCGCTCGGGGGGGGACCGGGGAGCTGTTTTTT.

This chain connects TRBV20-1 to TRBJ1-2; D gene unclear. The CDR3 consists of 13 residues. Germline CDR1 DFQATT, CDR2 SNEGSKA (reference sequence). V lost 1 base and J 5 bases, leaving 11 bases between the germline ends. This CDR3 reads CSARVRGSYGYTF. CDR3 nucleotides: TGCAGTGCTAGAGTTCGGGGTTCGTATGGCTACACCTTC.

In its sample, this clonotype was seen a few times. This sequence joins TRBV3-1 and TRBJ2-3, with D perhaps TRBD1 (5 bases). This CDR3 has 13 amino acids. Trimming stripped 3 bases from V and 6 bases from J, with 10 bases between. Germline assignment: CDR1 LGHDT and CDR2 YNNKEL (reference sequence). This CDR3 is CASSQGRADTQYF. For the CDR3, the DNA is TGTGCCAGCAGCCAGGGGCGAGCGGATACGCAGTATTTT.

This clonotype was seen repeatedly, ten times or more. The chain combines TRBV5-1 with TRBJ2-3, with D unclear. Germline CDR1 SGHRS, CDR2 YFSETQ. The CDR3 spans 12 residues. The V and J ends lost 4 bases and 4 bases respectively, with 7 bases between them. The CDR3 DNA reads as TGCGCCAGCAGCCGAGTTCCAGATACGCAGTATTTT. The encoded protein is CASSRVPDTQYF.

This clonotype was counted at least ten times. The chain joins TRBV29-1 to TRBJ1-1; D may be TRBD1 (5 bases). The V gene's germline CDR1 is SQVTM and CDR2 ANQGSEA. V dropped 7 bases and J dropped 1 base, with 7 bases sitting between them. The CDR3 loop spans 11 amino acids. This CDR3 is CSAGQNTEAFF. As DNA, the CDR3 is TGCAGCGCCGGACAGAACACTGAAGCTTTCTTT.

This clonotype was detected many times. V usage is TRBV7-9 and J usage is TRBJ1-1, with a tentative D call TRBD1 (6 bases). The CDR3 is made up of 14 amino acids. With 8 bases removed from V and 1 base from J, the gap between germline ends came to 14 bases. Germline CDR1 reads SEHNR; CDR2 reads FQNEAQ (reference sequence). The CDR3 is CASGGTGRNTEAFF. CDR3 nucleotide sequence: TGTGCCAGCGGCGGTACAGGGAGGAACACTGAAGCTTTCTTT. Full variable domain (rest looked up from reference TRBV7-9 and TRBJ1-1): DTGVSQNPRHKITKRGQNVTFRCDPISEHNRLYWYRQTLGQGPEFLTYFQNEAQLEKSRLLSDRFSAERPKGSFSTLEIQRTEQGDSAMYLCASGGTGRNTEAFFGQGTRLTVV.

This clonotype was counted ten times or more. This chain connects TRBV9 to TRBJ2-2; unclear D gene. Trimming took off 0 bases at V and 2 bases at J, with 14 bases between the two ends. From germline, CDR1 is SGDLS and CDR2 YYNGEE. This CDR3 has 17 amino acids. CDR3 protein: CASSVAARAANTGELFF. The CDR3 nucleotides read TGTGCCAGCAGCGTAGCCGCCCGGGCCGCTAACACCGGGGAGCTGTTTTTT.

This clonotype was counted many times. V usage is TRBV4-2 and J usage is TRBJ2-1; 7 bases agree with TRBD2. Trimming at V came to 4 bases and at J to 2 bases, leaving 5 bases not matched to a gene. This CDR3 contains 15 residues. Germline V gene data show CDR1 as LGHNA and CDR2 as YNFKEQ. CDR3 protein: CASSPPRGTYNEQFF. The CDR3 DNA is TGTGCCAGCAGCCCACCGCGGGGGACCTACAATGAGCAGTTCTTC.

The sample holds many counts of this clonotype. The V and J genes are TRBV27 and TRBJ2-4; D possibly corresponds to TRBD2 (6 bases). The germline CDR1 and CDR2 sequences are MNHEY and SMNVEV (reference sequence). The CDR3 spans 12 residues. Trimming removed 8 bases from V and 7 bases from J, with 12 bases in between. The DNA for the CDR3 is TGTGCCAGCGGGGTGGGAGGCAACATTCAGTACTTC. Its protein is CASGVGGNIQYF.

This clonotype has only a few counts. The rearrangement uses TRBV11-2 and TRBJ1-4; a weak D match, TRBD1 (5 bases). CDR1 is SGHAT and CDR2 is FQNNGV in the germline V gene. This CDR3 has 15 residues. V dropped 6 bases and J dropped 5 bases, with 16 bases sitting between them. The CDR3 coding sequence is TGTGCCAGCAGGTCCCCGGGACGGCAGAATGAAAAACTGTTTTTT. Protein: CASRSPGRQNEKLFF.

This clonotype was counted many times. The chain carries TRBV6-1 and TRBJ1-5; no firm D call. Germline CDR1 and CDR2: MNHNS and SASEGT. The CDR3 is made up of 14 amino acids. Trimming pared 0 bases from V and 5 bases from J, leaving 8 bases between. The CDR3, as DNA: TGTGCCAGCAGTGAAGCAAGACGGGATCAGCCCCAGCATTTT. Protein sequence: CASSEARRDQPQHF.